This TCR beta chain originates from a study of blood T cells in healthy people across ages. Study observations and caveats: A roughly linear age-dependent decrease characterized TCR beta diversity per million T cells. As naive T cell percentage varied, TCR beta diversity correlated strongly with it.

Turning to this clonotype: Its target is not known. A read error may explain this, as a much larger clone is one base away.

The CDR3 is 14 residues long. CDR1 and CDR2 (germline): DFQATT, SNEGSKA (reference sequence). The V gene lost 5 bases and the J gene lost 0 bases, with 12 bases spanning the gap. Next came a second PCR, run for about 7 to 11 cycles, which used a sample-barcoded 5' primer along with a J-beta primer mix. From the 5' RACE reads, TCRdb called clonotypes with MiXCR, one entry per CDR3 protein. Of about 670,000 distinct CDR3 sequences detected, roughly half appear once; the ten largest clones hold less than 15%. The rearrangement joins TRBV20-1 to TRBJ2-3; possible D gene TRBD2, 6 bases. Sequencing input: blood. The clonotype comes from a woman of 80 years or more in good health. The CDR3 protein is CSAGRRGSTDTQYF. DNA for the CDR3: TGCAGTGCTGGTCGGCGGGGAAGCACAGATACGCAGTATTTT.